This section outlines one T cell receptor beta chain sequence together with its context. No antigen is known for it. Germline V gene sequence: CDR1 SQVTM, CDR2 ANQGSEA. CDR3 length: 14 amino acids. The blood volume drawn from each donor was around 2.5 ml. Researchers put TCRalpha and TCRbeta cDNA through two nested PCRs lasting around 15 and 10 cycles. With the 5' RACE reads reprocessed, TCRdb shows one record per CDR3 protein and no DNA. There are approximately 210,000 distinct CDR3 sequences in the sample, with 7.5% to 8% held by the top ten. The sample comes from a study of monozygotic twins with inflammatory bowel disease. Study findings and constraints: People with IBD had fewer clonotypes in common with others than healthy twins did, especially with disease activity. Twins classed as concordant or discordant showed no difference in repertoire similarity, possibly from limited power.

The sample comprised blood. The chain couples TRBV29-1 to TRBJ2-5; there is no DNA to check the TCRdb D call of TRBD2. This clonotype originated in a human donor with ulcerative colitis or Crohn's disease, or a healthy co-twin of an affected twin (not recorded which). The CDR3 loop reads CSVELGGGLETQYF.